One sample yielded the 32 T cell receptor beta chains listed below, sequenced in a study of chemoradiotherapy in HPV16-positive cancers. Assay: immunoSEQ multiplex PCR; the TCRdb copy retains only in-frame clones and omits some. This table holds fewer than 40,000 clones, 70% to 90% found once. Sequenced here: blood, sampled from a patient who underwent chemoradiotherapy. The receptors originated from a human donor with HPV-associated anogenital cancer.

Only one count was recorded for this clone. This chain links TRBV6-5 with TRBJ1-1, with D tentatively TRBD1 (5 bases). V was shortened by 2 bases and J by 4 bases, with 14 bases between the two germline ends. CDR3 size: 15 residues. Germline V lookup: CDR1 MNHEY, CDR2 SVGAGI. This CDR3 reads CASSYGGGRVTEAFF. CDR3 nucleotide sequence: TGTGCCAGCAGTTACGGTGGGGGAAGAGTCACTGAAGCTTTCTTT.

The chain is built from TRBV15 and TRBJ2-1, with D uncertain. The V gene lost 4 bases and the J gene lost 0 bases, with 16 bases spanning the gap. The V gene's germline CDR1 is LNHNV and CDR2 YYDKDF (reference sequence). The CDR3 totals 17 residues. CDR3 sequence (DNA): TGTGCCACCAGCATGGGATTAGAAAGGAGCTCCTACAATGAGCAGTTCTTC. It codes for CATSMGLERSSYNEQFF.

V and J are TRBV4-2 and TRBJ2-1, with D perhaps matching TRBD1 (5 bases). The V end was cut by 0 bases, the J end by 5 bases, with 11 bases between. This CDR3 contains 15 residues. Germline CDR1 and CDR2: LGHNA and YNFKEQ. CDR3 nucleotide sequence: TGTGCCAGCAGCCAAGAAAGGGGCTGGGACAATGAGCAGTTCTTC. It is translated as CASSQERGWDNEQFF.

The CDR3 bases are TGCAGCGTCGGGCAGGGGTATGGCTACACCTTC. Amino acids: CSVGQGYGYTF. The gene calls are TRBV29-1 and TRBJ1-2; perhaps TRBD1 as D (6 bases). Germline V CDR1 and CDR2: SQVTM, ANQGSEA. CDR3 length: 11 residues. The ends were cut back, 6 bases at V and 5 bases at J, with 10 bases in the middle.

In nucleotides, the CDR3 is TGTGCCAGCAGGAACAGGGAGCGATACTACGAGCAGTACTTC. Protein: CASRNRERYYEQYF. The rearrangement joins TRBV28 to TRBJ2-7; D is possibly TRBD1 (6 bases). The CDR3 is 14 residues long. The germline V and J ends were trimmed by 6 bases and 3 bases, with 15 bases remaining between them. Germline CDR1 reads MDHEN; CDR2 reads SYDVKM.

The chain couples TRBV4-1 to TRBJ1-6, with no clear D. The CDR3 has 15 amino acids. In germline, CDR1 is MGHRA, CDR2 YSYEKL. Trimming took off 0 bases at V and 6 bases at J, with 9 bases between the two ends. The DNA of the CDR3 is TGCGCCAGCAGCCAAGAGTGGCAGGTTAATTCACCCCTCCACTTT. Translation gives CASSQEWQVNSPLHF.

The genes are TRBV9 and TRBJ1-2; D is possibly TRBD1 (5 bases). Trimming removed 4 bases from V and 6 bases from J, with 10 bases in between. This CDR3 is 12 amino acids long. Germline CDR1 reads SGDLS; CDR2 reads YYNGEE. The CDR3 is CASSTRGDGYTF. The CDR3 coding sequence is TGTGCCAGCAGCACACGGGGGGATGGCTACACCTTC. Based on the CDR3 plus reference TRBV9 and TRBJ1-2, the full variable domain is DSGVTQTPKHLITATGQRVTLRCSPRSGDLSVYWYQQSLDQGLQFLIQYYNGEERAKGNILERFSAQQFPDLHSELNLSSLELGDSALYFCASSTRGDGYTFGSGTRLTVV.

This chain connects TRBV29-1 to TRBJ2-6; D possibly corresponds to TRBD1 (6 bases). This CDR3 contains 16 residues. The V gene lost 7 bases and the J gene lost 0 bases, with 16 bases spanning the gap. The germline V gene has CDR1 SQVTM and CDR2 ANQGSEA. In DNA, the CDR3 is TGCAGCGCTGCCCGGGACACGGACTCTGGGGCCAACGTCCTGACTTTC. Encoded protein: CSAARDTDSGANVLTF. Combining the CDR3 with reference TRBV29-1 and TRBJ2-6 gives the whole variable domain SAVISQKPSRDICQRGTSLTIQCQVDSQVTMMFWYRQQPGQSLTLIATANQGSEATYESGFVIDKFPISRPNLTFSTLTVSNMSPEDSSIYLCSAARDTDSGANVLTFGAGSRLTVL.

The V and J genes are TRBV7-9 and TRBJ2-5; 7 bases are shared with TRBD2. The CDR3 consists of 15 residues. V lost 5 bases, J lost 2 bases, and 8 bases stayed unmatched. CDR1 is SEHNR, CDR2 FQNEAQ, per germline (reference sequence). The DNA for the CDR3 is TGTGCCAGCAGCCACCCTCTAGCGGAGCAAGAGACCCAGTACTTC. This translates into CASSHPLAEQETQYF.

The chain carries TRBV6-6 and TRBJ1-2; tentative D call: TRBD1 (6 bases). Germline CDR1 reads MNHNY; CDR2 reads SVGAGI (reference sequence). The germline V and J ends were trimmed by 10 bases and 6 bases, with 21 bases remaining between them. This CDR3 has 14 residues. CDR3 loop: CATLPGGQIDGYTF. The CDR3 region has the DNA TGTGCCACCCTCCCCGGGGGCCAAATAGATGGCTACACCTTC.

The chain's CDR3 is CASSTLRQGGNEQYF. As DNA, the CDR3 is TGTGCCAGTAGTACCCTCCGACAGGGAGGCAACGAGCAGTACTTC. The chain uses TRBV19 and TRBJ2-5, with a possible D match to TRBD1 (7 bases). The better agreement between TRBJ2-7 and the DNA end casts doubt on the J call. CDR1 is LNHDA, CDR2 SQIVND, per germline (reference sequence). The CDR3 is 15 residues long.

V and J are TRBV5-8 and TRBJ2-5; 10 bases align to TRBD1. V lost 3 bases to trimming and J lost 4 bases; unmatched junction nucleotides: 3. This CDR3 comprises 14 residues. Per the germline V gene, CDR1 is SGHTS and CDR2 is YDEGEE. This CDR3 is CASSSDRGGETQYF. The CDR3, as DNA: TGTGCCAGCAGCTCGGACAGGGGGGGAGAGACCCAGTACTTC. The variable domain in full, completed from reference TRBV5-8 and TRBJ2-5, reads EAGVTQSPTHLIKTRGQQATLRCSPISGHTSVYWYQQALGLGLQFLLWYDEGEERNRGNFPPRFSGRQFPNYSSELNVNALELEDSALYLCASSSDRGGETQYFGPGTRLLVL.

V and J are TRBV7-5 and TRBJ2-3; the D call TRBD1 from the table was never checked on the DNA. TRBV7-5 is deemed a pseudogene. The CDR3 length is 15 residues. The CDR3 sequence is CARSSRQGTTDTQYF. DNA for the CDR3: TGTGCCAGAAGCTCCAGACAGGGAACCACAGATACGCAGTATTTT.

The chain couples TRBV5-4 to TRBJ2-5, with D possibly being TRBD1 or TRBD2 (5 bases each). The CDR3 has 13 amino acids. Germline CDR1 is SGHNT and CDR2 is YYREEE (reference sequence). V lost 4 bases and J 5 bases, leaving 12 bases between the germline ends. The chain's CDR3 is CASSGGPGETQYF. The CDR3 bases are TGTGCCAGCAGCGGGGGACCAGGGGAGACCCAGTACTTC.

The chain uses TRBV5-6 and TRBJ2-1, with 8 bases matching TRBD1. The trim removed 3 bases at V and 5 bases at J, leaving 10 bases unmatched. CDR3 size: 16 residues. Germline loops: CDR1 SGHDT, CDR2 YYEEEE. CDR3 sequence reads: CASSWTGPSLDNEQFF. The CDR3 nucleotides are TGTGCCAGCAGCTGGACAGGGCCCTCCCTGGACAATGAGCAGTTCTTC.

The rearrangement joins TRBV15 to TRBJ2-5; TRBD1 matches at 8 bases. V shed 3 bases, J shed 2 bases, and the junction held 5 bases outside the gene matches. This CDR3 region has 15 residues. The germline CDR1 and CDR2 sequences are LNHNV and YYDKDF (reference sequence). The DNA for the CDR3 is TGTGCCACCAGCAGGGGACAGGCACGACAAGAGACCCAGTACTTC. This codes for CATSRGQARQETQYF.

The rearrangement uses TRBV7-8 and TRBJ1-2; unclear D gene. The V gene's germline CDR1 is SGHVS and CDR2 FQNEAQ. The CDR3 is 14 residues long. Trimming took off 0 bases at V and 6 bases at J, with 11 bases between the two ends. DNA of the CDR3: TGTGCCAGCAGCTTAGCAACAGATAGAGATGGCTACACCTTC. Translating gives CASSLATDRDGYTF. The complete variable domain, with remaining parts taken from reference TRBV7-8 and TRBJ1-2, reads GAGVSQSPRYKVAKRGQDVALRCDPISGHVSLFWYQQALGQGPEFLTYFQNEAQLDKSGLPSDRFFAERPEGSVSTLKIQRTQQEDSAVYLCASSLATDRDGYTFGSGTRLTVV.

This clone was seen more than once but under ten times. The chain recombines TRBV27 with TRBJ2-1; D might be TRBD1 or TRBD2, each matching 5 bases. Per the germline V gene, CDR1 is MNHEY and CDR2 is SMNVEV (reference sequence). Trimming took off 6 bases at V and 3 bases at J, with 24 bases between the two ends. The CDR3 is made up of 18 amino acids. The CDR3, as DNA: TGTGCCAGCAGGATTGGGGGATTTGCGGCAAAGGGCTACAATGAGCAGTTCTTC. The encoded protein is CASRIGGFAAKGYNEQFF.

V gene TRBV4-1 combines with J gene TRBJ2-1; D is perhaps TRBD1 or TRBD2 (5 bases each). Per the germline V gene, CDR1 is MGHRA and CDR2 is YSYEKL. The ends were cut back, 4 bases at V and 4 bases at J, with 11 bases in the middle. This CDR3 has 14 residues. The CDR3 DNA reads as TGCGCCAGCAGCCCTCGGGACCAATACAATGAGCAGTTCTTC. Encoded protein: CASSPRDQYNEQFF.

This chain connects TRBV29-1 to TRBJ2-1; 9 bases align to TRBD1. Trimming cost V 8 bases and J 7 bases; bases outside gene matches: 12. Germline assignment: CDR1 SQVTM and CDR2 ANQGSEA. The CDR3 spans 14 residues. The CDR3 DNA sequence: TGCAGCACAACCGGGACAGGGTACCAAAATGAGCAGTTCTTC. It yields the protein CSTTGTGYQNEQFF.

The chain recombines TRBV4-1 with TRBJ2-7, with TRBD2 matching over 9 bases. This CDR3 has 15 residues. The germline V gene has CDR1 MGHRA and CDR2 YSYEKL. Trimming cost V 2 bases and J 0 bases; bases outside gene matches: 2. The CDR3 is CASSQNSGSSYEQYF. In DNA form, the CDR3 reads TGCGCCAGCAGCCAAAATAGCGGGAGCTCCTACGAGCAGTACTTC.

The chain employs TRBV19 and TRBJ2-1, with TRBD1 matching 9 bases. The CDR3 sequence is 16 residues long. Germline V gene data show CDR1 as LNHDA and CDR2 as SQIVND (reference sequence). V lost 7 bases to trimming and J lost 6 bases; unmatched junction nucleotides: 13. The CDR3 reads CASTPRGTGQFNEQFF. CDR3 DNA sequence: TGTGCCAGTACTCCCCGGGGGACAGGGCAATTCAATGAGCAGTTCTTC.

The chain uses TRBV27 and TRBJ1-4; 8 positions agree with TRBD1. From germline, CDR1 is MNHEY and CDR2 SMNVEV (reference sequence). The CDR3 totals 15 residues. V gave up 5 bases and J gave up 4 bases; unmatched junction bases: 6. The CDR3 here is CASSPRDRINEKLFF. The CDR3 DNA follows: TGTGCCAGCAGTCCCCGGGACAGGATTAATGAAAAACTGTTTTTT. Based on the CDR3 plus reference TRBV27 and TRBJ1-4, the full variable domain is EAQVTQNPRYLITVTGKKLTVTCSQNMNHEYMSWYRQDPGLGLRQIYYSMNVEVTDKGDVPEGYKVSRKEKRNFPLILESPSPNQTSLYFCASSPRDRINEKLFFGSGTQLSVL.

The CDR3 DNA follows: TGTGCCAGCAATGAGAACAGGGGGAGGGTAGGGCAGTTCTTC. Translating gives CASNENRGRVGQFF. The chain recombines TRBV14 with TRBJ2-1; D may be TRBD1 (8 bases). The CDR3 has 14 amino acids. CDR1 SGHDN and CDR2 FVKESK come from the germline V gene. Trimming took off 7 bases at V and 12 bases at J, with 22 bases between the two ends. Together with reference TRBV14 and TRBJ2-1, the CDR3 gives the full variable domain: EAGVTQFPSHSVIEKGQTVTLRCDPISGHDNLYWYRRVMGKEIKFLLHFVKESKQDESGMPNNRFLAERTGGTYSTLKVQPAELEDSGVYFCASNENRGRVGQFFGPGTRLTVL.

This chain links TRBV19 with TRBJ1-2, with TRBD1 matching over 9 bases. Trimming at V came to 5 bases and at J to 1 base, leaving 11 bases not matched to a gene. The CDR3 contains 17 residues. CDR1 LNHDA and CDR2 SQIVND come from the germline V gene (reference sequence). The CDR3, as DNA: TGTGCCAGTAGTCGGGACAGGGCCTCAAGGATTAACTATGGCTACACCTTC. The encoded protein is CASSRDRASRINYGYTF.

The rearrangement joins TRBV28 to TRBJ1-5, with D unclear. The germline V and J ends were trimmed by 2 bases and 10 bases, with 0 bases remaining between them. The CDR3 loop spans 9 amino acids. Germline V gene sequence: CDR1 MDHEN, CDR2 SYDVKM. The chain's CDR3 is CASSLPQHF. The CDR3, as DNA: TGTGCCAGCAGTTTACCCCAGCATTTT. The variable domain in full, completed from reference TRBV28 and TRBJ1-5, reads DVKVTQSSRYLVKRTGEKVFLECVQDMDHENMFWYRQDPGLGLRLIYFSYDVKMKEKGDIPEGYSVSREKKERFSLILESASTNQTSMYLCASSLPQHFGDGTRLSIL.

CDR3 region: CASSYTDTQYF. The CDR3 DNA follows: TGTGCCAGCAGTTACACAGATACGCAGTATTTT. The rearrangement joins TRBV28 to TRBJ2-3; D call uncertain. This CDR3 comprises 11 residues. V was trimmed by 4 bases and J by 2 bases, leaving 1 base between them. CDR1 MDHEN and CDR2 SYDVKM come from the germline V gene. The full variable domain, its missing parts supplied by reference TRBV28 and TRBJ2-3, is DVKVTQSSRYLVKRTGEKVFLECVQDMDHENMFWYRQDPGLGLRLIYFSYDVKMKEKGDIPEGYSVSREKKERFSLILESASTNQTSMYLCASSYTDTQYFGPGTRLTVL.

The chain carries TRBV6-1 and TRBJ1-1; no definite D call. The length of the CDR3 is 11 residues. The germline gives CDR1 MNHNS, CDR2 SASEGT. The V end lost 6 bases, the J end lost 1 base, and 3 bases lay between the germline ends. CDR3 nucleotide sequence: TGTGCCAGCAGGGGGAACACTGAAGCTTTCTTT. Its translation is CASRGNTEAFF.

This clone has more than one count but fewer than ten. The chain employs TRBV15 and TRBJ2-3; D is possibly TRBD1 (7 bases). The CDR3 has 15 amino acids. Trimming cost V 1 base and J 3 bases, with 11 bases left between them. In germline, CDR1 is LNHNV, CDR2 YYDKDF (reference sequence). Here the CDR3 reads CATSRGAGGTDTQYF. CDR3 DNA sequence: TGTGCCACCAGCAGAGGGGCAGGGGGGACAGATACGCAGTATTTT.

This clone was counted between two and nine times. The genes are TRBV10-3 and TRBJ2-1; no reliable D call. Trimming left V 5 bases short and J 5 bases short, with 7 bases between. CDR1 ENHRY and CDR2 SYGVKD come from the germline V gene. CDR3 length equals 12 residues. The DNA of the CDR3 is TGTGCCATCAGTCCGGTCAACAATGAGCAGTTCTTC. Its translation is CAISPVNNEQFF.

This rearrangement joins TRBV29-1 to TRBJ1-2; D might be TRBD1 (6 bases). The CDR3 extends over 16 amino acids. Germline CDR1 reads SQVTM; CDR2 reads ANQGSEA. Trimming took off 3 bases at V and 8 bases at J, with 25 bases between the two ends. The CDR3 spells CSVEPGQKTWDKGYTF. The DNA for the CDR3 is TGCAGCGTTGAGCCGGGACAAAAAACGTGGGATAAAGGCTACACCTTC.

This clone occurred a few times. The V call is TRBV14, the J call TRBJ1-3, with D unclear. Germline CDR1 SGHDN, CDR2 FVKESK. The ends were cut back, 1 base at V and 0 bases at J, with 10 bases in the middle. The CDR3 loop spans 16 amino acids. The CDR3 region has the DNA TGTGCCAGCAGCCAAGTACCGGGCTACTCTGGAAACACCATATATTTT. It specifies CASSQVPGYSGNTIYF.